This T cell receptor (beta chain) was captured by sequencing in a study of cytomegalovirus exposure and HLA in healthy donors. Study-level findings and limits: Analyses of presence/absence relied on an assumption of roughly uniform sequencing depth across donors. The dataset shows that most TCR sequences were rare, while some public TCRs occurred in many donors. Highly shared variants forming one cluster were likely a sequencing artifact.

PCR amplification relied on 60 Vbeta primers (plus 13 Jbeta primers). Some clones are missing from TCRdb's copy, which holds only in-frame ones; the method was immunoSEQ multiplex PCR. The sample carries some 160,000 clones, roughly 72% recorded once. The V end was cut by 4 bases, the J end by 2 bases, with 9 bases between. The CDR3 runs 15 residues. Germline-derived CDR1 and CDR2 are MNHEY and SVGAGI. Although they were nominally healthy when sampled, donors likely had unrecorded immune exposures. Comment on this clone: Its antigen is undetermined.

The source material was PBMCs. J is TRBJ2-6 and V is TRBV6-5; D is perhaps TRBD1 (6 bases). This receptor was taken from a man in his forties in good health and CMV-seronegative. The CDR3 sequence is CASSSSGAGANVLTF. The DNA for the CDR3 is TGTGCCAGCAGTTCTTCAGGGGCTGGGGCCAACGTCCTGACTTTC.